These 27 T cell receptor beta chains were sequenced from one sample in a study of blood T cells in healthy people across ages. Then a second PCR, running about 6 to 12 cycles, was carried out with a sample-barcoded 5' primer and a J-beta primer mix. TCRdb analysed the 5' RACE reads with MiXCR anew, one entry per CDR3 protein. Here the sample spans hundreds of thousands of distinct CDR3 sequences, 40% to 65% being singletons. Material: blood. The origin of the receptors is a woman over 75 in good health.

V is TRBV6-5 and J is TRBJ1-6; TRBD1 might be the D (5 bases). The V end lost 5 bases, the J end lost 7 bases, and 18 bases lay between the germline ends. CDR3 length: 16 residues. Germline CDR1 and CDR2: MNHEY and SVGAGI. The CDR3 here is CASSTFDSLGNSPLHF. The CDR3, as DNA: TGTGCCAGCAGTACCTTTGACAGCTTAGGGAATTCACCCCTCCACTTT.

The rearrangement links TRBV18 to TRBJ2-3; D remains ambiguous. The CDR3 has 15 amino acids. CDR1 is KGHSH and CDR2 is LQKENI in the germline V gene. Trimming shortened V by 6 bases and J by 0 bases, and 13 bases separated the two germline ends. CDR3 residues: CASSLSTRSTDTQYF. The CDR3, as DNA: TGTGCCAGCTCCCTCTCGACAAGGAGCACAGATACGCAGTATTTT. Variable domain in full (rest from reference TRBV18 and TRBJ2-3): NAGVMQNPRHLVRRRGQEARLRCSPMKGHSHVYWYRQLPEEGLKFMVYLQKENIIDESGMPKERFSAEFPKEGPSILRIQQVVRGDSAAYFCASSLSTRSTDTQYFGPGTRLTVL.

This clonotype has just a few counts. The rearrangement uses TRBV7-3 and TRBJ2-3; perhaps TRBD2 as D (6 bases). Trimming left V 3 bases short and J 6 bases short, with 10 bases between. The length of the CDR3 is 13 residues. Per the germline V gene, CDR1 is SGHTA and CDR2 is FQGTGA. The CDR3 sequence: CASSFGTGDTQYF. As DNA, the CDR3 is TGTGCCAGCAGCTTCGGGACTGGCGATACGCAGTATTTT.

The J gene is TRBJ1-2, the V gene TRBV7-3; D may be TRBD1 (5 bases). The CDR3 contains 15 residues. The V gene's germline CDR1 is SGHTA and CDR2 FQGTGA. V lost 3 bases, J lost 7 bases, and 18 bases lay in between. CDR3 DNA: TGTGCCAGCAGCTTCCGAGACGGAGCCCAGGGTGGCTACACCTTC. This translates into CASSFRDGAQGGYTF.

This clonotype turned up a few times. This sequence joins TRBV5-1 and TRBJ2-5, with a weak D call TRBD2 (6 bases). The CDR3 has 17 residues. Germline-derived CDR1 and CDR2 are SGHRS and YFSETQ. V lost 0 bases and J lost 4, with 19 bases in between. The CDR3 nucleotides read TGCGCCAGCAGCTTGGACCCGCTAGCAGCGGGTGGAGAGACCCAGTACTTC. It yields the protein CASSLDPLAAGGETQYF.

This chain joins TRBV15 and TRBJ1-1; D uncertain. Germline loops: CDR1 LNHNV, CDR2 YYDKDF (reference sequence). V lost 0 bases, J lost 0 bases, and 8 bases lay in between. This CDR3 comprises 15 residues. The CDR3 sequence: CATSRDTGMNTEAFF. CDR3 DNA sequence: TGTGCCACCAGCAGAGATACGGGGATGAACACTGAAGCTTTCTTT. Full variable domain (rest looked up from reference TRBV15 and TRBJ1-1): DAMVIQNPRYQVTQFGKPVTLSCSQTLNHNVMYWYQQKSSQAPKLLFHYYDKDFNNEADTPDNFQSRRPNTSFCFLDIRSPGLGDTAMYLCATSRDTGMNTEAFFGQGTRLTVV.

This clonotype has a single count. Possible read error: a much larger clone is one base away. This chain joins TRBV4-1 and TRBJ2-2; D remains ambiguous. Germline CDR1 MGHRA, CDR2 YSYEKL. The CDR3 runs 16 residues. This CDR3 reads CVSSRRHNDYTGELFF. The CDR3 DNA is TGCGTCAGCAGCCGTAGGCACAACGATTACACCGGGGAGCTGTTTTTT.

The chain combines TRBV14 with TRBJ2-5; possibly TRBD2 for D (6 bases). The J call is uncertain, as TRBJ2-7 better fits the DNA end. This CDR3 has 13 residues. Germline V gene sequence: CDR1 SGHDN, CDR2 FVKESK. The CDR3 sequence is CASSQIQEGEQYF. The DNA for the CDR3 is TGTGCCAGCAGCCAGATACAGGAGGGCGAGCAGTACTTC.

This clonotype was seen many times. This may arise from a read error, as a much more abundant clone is one base away. The rearrangement uses TRBV10-3 and TRBJ2-5; no reliable D call. Germline-derived CDR1 and CDR2 are ENHRY and SYGVKD. The CDR3 is 11 amino acids. The V end lost 10 bases, the J end lost 11 bases, and 17 bases lay between the germline ends. The CDR3 loop is CATTGDNEQYF. In nucleotides, the CDR3 is TGTGCCACTACTGGTGACAATGAGCAGTACTTC.

This clonotype was seen a handful of times. The gene calls are TRBV12-3 or TRBV12-4 and TRBJ1-1; no firm D call. The CDR3 contains 13 residues. Trimming left V 2 bases short and J 5 bases short, with 9 bases between. CDR3 in DNA: TGTGCCAGCAGTTTAAGGGAGAAGACTGAAGCTTTCTTT. Translating it yields CASSLREKTEAFF.

This clonotype was found many times. The rearrangement uses TRBV3-1 and TRBJ2-1; TRBD1 aligns across 8 bases. This CDR3 has 18 residues. The junction had 10 bases not matched to a gene; V was cut back by 0 bases and J by 3 bases. Looked up from germline, CDR1 is LGHDT and CDR2 is YNNKEL (reference sequence). CDR3 in DNA: TGTGCCAGCAGCCAAGACTTTGGCAGGGGGCTTCTCTACAATGAGCAGTTCTTC. Translation gives CASSQDFGRGLLYNEQFF.

This clonotype was counted many times. This chain connects TRBV7-2 to TRBJ2-3; a possible D gene is TRBD2 (6 bases). Germline V CDR1 and CDR2: SGHTA, FQGNSA. V was pared by 1 base and J by 2 bases, with 25 bases between. This CDR3 contains 20 residues. The CDR3 sequence: CASSLVGGFRLGLNTDTQYF. Here the CDR3 DNA reads TGTGCCAGCAGCTTAGTGGGGGGTTTTCGTTTGGGCCTAAACACAGATACGCAGTATTTT.

This clonotype occurred once. This chain connects TRBV2 to TRBJ1-5; D gene uncertain. This CDR3 is built from 13 residues. V lost 1 base and J 7 bases, leaving 8 bases between the germline ends. Germline V CDR1 and CDR2: SNHLY, FYNNEI. The DNA for the CDR3 is TGTGCCAGCAGTGAAGGGGAACGGCAGCCCCAGCATTTT. It is translated as CASSEGERQPQHF.

The chain carries TRBV12-3 or TRBV12-4 and TRBJ2-3, with D perhaps TRBD1 or TRBD2 (5 bases each). CDR3 length: 15 amino acids. V was cut by 5 bases and J by 0 bases, with 12 bases left in between. The CDR3 loop reads CASSPGAASTDTQYF. CDR3 DNA: TGTGCCAGCAGTCCCGGGGCAGCCAGCACAGATACGCAGTATTTT.

The CDR3 bases are TGCGCCAGCAGCTGGACAGGGAAGCATGGCTACACCTTC. This translates into CASSWTGKHGYTF. This chain connects TRBV5-1 to TRBJ1-2; 8 positions agree with TRBD1. The CDR3 is 13 amino acids. Per the germline V gene, CDR1 is SGHRS and CDR2 is YFSETQ. Unmatched junction bases numbered 4, after V lost 3 bases and J lost 6 bases.

As to this clonotype: A much larger clonotype is one base distant, so this may be a read error. The chain carries TRBV7-9 and TRBJ2-5; D possibly matches TRBD1 or TRBD2 (5 bases each). Looked up from germline, CDR1 is SEHNR and CDR2 is FQNEAQ (reference sequence). The V end was cut by 7 bases, the J end by 11 bases, with 20 bases between. The CDR3 has 13 amino acids. The CDR3 reads CASTEGSYNEQYF. The DNA of the CDR3 is TGTGCCAGCACCGAGGGGTCCTACAATGAGCAGTACTTC.

This clonotype appeared a few times. V gene TRBV29-1 combines with J gene TRBJ2-1, with D perhaps TRBD2 (6 bases). V lost 7 bases and J 4 bases, leaving 17 bases between the germline ends. The CDR3 sequence is 14 residues long. The V gene's germline CDR1 is SQVTM and CDR2 ANQGSEA. CDR3 sequence (DNA): TGCAGCGGGGCCCGGGAGCGGACGTACAATGAGCAGTTCTTC. Translation: CSGARERTYNEQFF.

As regards this clonotype: The junction does not match germline at one end; this may be a read error. V and J are TRBV10-1 and TRBJ2-1, with D unclear. Germline loops: CDR1 WNHNN, CDR2 SYGVQD (reference sequence). This CDR3 has 15 amino acids. In DNA, the CDR3 is TGCGCCAGCAGTCCCGGGTTTAGCTCCTACAGTGAGCAGTTCTTC. It translates to CASSPGFSSYSEQFF.

About this clonotype: This may arise from a read error, as a much more abundant clone is one base away. The V call is TRBV7-9, the J call TRBJ2-1, with D possibly matching TRBD2 (5 bases). Germline CDR1 and CDR2: SEHNR and FQNEAQ (reference sequence). This CDR3 contains 15 residues. The CDR3 sequence: CVSSLASFRSNEQFF. The CDR3 DNA reads as TGTGTCAGCAGCTTAGCGTCGTTCAGGAGCAATGAGCAGTTCTTC.

The sample holds a few counts of this clonotype. For the CDR3, the DNA is TGCGCCAGCAGCCCGACAGGGGGCAAGTACCAAGAGACCCAGTACTTC. Protein sequence: CASSPTGGKYQETQYF. This chain connects TRBV4-1 to TRBJ2-5; TRBD1 matches at 10 bases. Germline V gene sequence: CDR1 MGHRA, CDR2 YSYEKL. The CDR3 has 16 residues. After removal of 4 bases from V and 0 bases from J, the junction contained 5 bases not matched to a gene.

As regards this clonotype: At one of its ends the junction is not consistent with the germline gene, which may arise from a read error. J is TRBJ2-5 and V is TRBV10-3; maybe TRBD2 (5 bases). Germline CDR1 and CDR2: ENHRY and SYGVKD. The CDR3 has 13 residues. The CDR3 DNA follows: TGTGCCATCTCGGACTCAACTAAAGAGACCCGGTACTTC. Residues: CAISDSTKETRYF.

As concerns this clonotype: A much larger clone sits a single nucleotide away, making a read error possible. The genes are TRBV24-1 and TRBJ1-2, with 11 bases that match TRBD1. CDR3 length equals 15 residues. Unmatched junction bases numbered 6, after V lost 3 bases and J lost 7 bases. Germline values: CDR1 KGHDR, CDR2 SFDVKD. The CDR3: CATSDAGQGACGYTF. The CDR3 DNA reads as TGTGCCACCAGTGATGCTGGACAGGGGGCTTGTGGCTACACCTTC.

The table lists this clonotype with many counts. The CDR3 spells CASSQDSAGGTQYF. The CDR3 DNA sequence: TGTGCCAGCAGCCAAGACTCTGCGGGAGGGACCCAGTACTTC. The rearrangement links TRBV3-1 to TRBJ2-5; the match to TRBD2 covers 8 bases. This CDR3 has 14 amino acids. From germline, CDR1 is LGHDT and CDR2 YNNKEL (reference sequence). With V trimmed by 0 bases and J by 7 bases, 4 bases remained unmatched.

V is TRBV20-1 and J is TRBJ2-1; 7 bases match TRBD2. Trimming at V came to 0 bases and at J to 8 bases, leaving 4 bases not matched to a gene. Per germline, CDR1 DFQATT and CDR2 SNEGSKA (reference sequence). The CDR3 extends over 13 amino acids. The CDR3 coding sequence is TGCAGTGCTAGAGATCGGGCGGGGGATGAGCAGTTCTTC. Protein sequence: CSARDRAGDEQFF.

This chain uses TRBV7-2 with TRBJ1-2; D is uncertain. With 5 bases removed from V and 1 base from J, the gap between germline ends came to 11 bases. Per the germline V gene, CDR1 is SGHTA and CDR2 is FQGNSA. There are 14 residues in the CDR3. CDR3 in amino acids: CASSPLGNNYGYTF. The CDR3 DNA reads TGTGCCAGCAGCCCCTTAGGGAATAACTATGGCTACACCTTC. The complete variable domain, with remaining parts taken from reference TRBV7-2 and TRBJ1-2, reads GAGVSQSPSNKVTEKGKDVELRCDPISGHTALYWYRQSLGQGLEFLIYFQGNSAPDKSGLPSDRFSAERTGGSVSTLTIQRTQQEDSAVYLCASSPLGNNYGYTFGSGTRLTVV.

The CDR3 DNA sequence: TGTGCCAGCAGTTATAATGGACAGGGGGGGGTAGATACGCAGTATTTT. Translation: CASSYNGQGGVDTQYF. The chain has TRBV6-5 and TRBJ2-3; the match to TRBD1 covers 10 bases. After removal of 3 bases from V and 5 bases from J, the junction contained 8 bases not matched to a gene. The CDR3 sequence is 16 residues long. In germline, CDR1 is MNHEY, CDR2 SVGAGI.

To note about this clonotype: This may stem from a read error, because a much larger clone lies one nucleotide away. The chain employs TRBV4-1 and TRBJ2-7, with 8 positions matching TRBD2. The CDR3 has 16 amino acids. V dropped 4 bases and J dropped 7; count of bases not matched to a gene: 15. Looked up from germline, CDR1 is MGHRA and CDR2 is YSYEKL. CDR3 nucleotides: TGCGCCAGCAGCCGATCTGGGCGGGAGGTCTACAATGAGCAGTACTTC. This codes for CASSRSGREVYNEQYF.